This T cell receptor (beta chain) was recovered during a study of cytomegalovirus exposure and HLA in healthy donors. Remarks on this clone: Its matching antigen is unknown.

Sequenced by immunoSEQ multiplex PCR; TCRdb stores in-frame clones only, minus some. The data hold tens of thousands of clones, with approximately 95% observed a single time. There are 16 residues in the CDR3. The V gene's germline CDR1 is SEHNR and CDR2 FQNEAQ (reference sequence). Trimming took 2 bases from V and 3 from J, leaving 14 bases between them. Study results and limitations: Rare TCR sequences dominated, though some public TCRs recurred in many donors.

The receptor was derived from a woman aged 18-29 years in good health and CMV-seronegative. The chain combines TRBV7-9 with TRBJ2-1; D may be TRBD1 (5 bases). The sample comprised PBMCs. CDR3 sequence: CASSLSPEGVYNEQFF. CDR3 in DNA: TGTGCCAGCAGCTTATCTCCCGAAGGGGTCTACAATGAGCAGTTCTTC. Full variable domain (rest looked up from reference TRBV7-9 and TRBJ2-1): DTGVSQNPRHKITKRGQNVTFRCDPISEHNRLYWYRQTLGQGPEFLTYFQNEAQLEKSRLLSDRFSAERPKGSFSTLEIQRTEQGDSAMYLCASSLSPEGVYNEQFFGPGTRLTVL.